One and the same sample provided the 14 T cell receptor beta chains below, sequenced in a study of patients and donors after allogeneic stem cell transplantation. Each CDR3 protein gets one entry after TCRdb re-called the RT-PCR reads with MiXCR. The table shows some 960,000 distinct CDR3 sequences, with 18% occurring only once. Specimen: blood, either unsorted or a sorted T cell fraction (not recorded which). The receptors shown here come from a human donor who was either an allogeneic HSCT recipient or a stem cell or donor lymphocyte infusion donor (not recorded which). It is not recorded whose cells these are; they may come from a transplant donor.

The V gene is TRBV12-3 or TRBV12-4, the J gene TRBJ2-7, with TRBD1 matching 8 bases. CDR3 length: 13 amino acids. V shed 5 bases and J 5 bases; nucleotides not matched to a gene: 5. The CDR3 nucleotides are TGTGCCAGCAGTCGACAGGGGAGGAACGAGCAGTACTTC. Translated: CASSRQGRNEQYF.

This clonotype was counted only a few times. The J gene is TRBJ1-2, the V gene TRBV4-2, with TRBD1 as a possible D gene (6 bases). V lost 1 base and J lost 8, with 14 bases in between. Germline V gene sequence: CDR1 LGHNA, CDR2 YNFKEQ. CDR3 length: 14 amino acids. The CDR3 DNA reads as TGTGCCAGCAGCCAAGGTGGGGGGCTACGGGGCTACACCTTC. It codes for CASSQGGGLRGYTF.

This chain joins TRBV18 and TRBJ2-1; 8 nucleotides match TRBD1. J lost 7 bases, V lost 2 bases, and 4 bases had no gene match. From germline, CDR1 is KGHSH and CDR2 LQKENI. The CDR3 has 14 amino acids. CDR3 in amino acids: CASSPETGVNEQFF. The CDR3 DNA sequence: TGTGCCAGCTCACCAGAGACAGGGGTGAATGAGCAGTTCTTC. The entire variable domain, with the rest obtained from reference TRBV18 and TRBJ2-1, is as follows: NAGVMQNPRHLVRRRGQEARLRCSPMKGHSHVYWYRQLPEEGLKFMVYLQKENIIDESGMPKERFSAEFPKEGPSILRIQQVVRGDSAAYFCASSPETGVNEQFFGPGTRLTVL.

This clonotype was seen more than once but under ten times. The V call is TRBV4-2, the J call TRBJ2-7; TRBD1 matches at 11 bases. With V trimmed by 0 bases and J by 3 bases, 1 base remained unmatched. Germline loops: CDR1 LGHNA, CDR2 YNFKEQ. The CDR3 sequence is 15 residues long. The CDR3 region has the DNA TGTGCCAGCAGCCAAGAGGGACAGGGGGACTACGAGCAGTACTTC. This translates into CASSQEGQGDYEQYF.

The gene calls are TRBV5-1 and TRBJ1-5; possibly TRBD1 for D (5 bases). Trimming took 4 bases from V and 4 from J, leaving 15 bases between them. Germline V gene lookup returns CDR1 SGHRS and CDR2 YFSETQ. The CDR3 runs 15 residues. The CDR3 DNA sequence: TGCGCCAGCAGCCCCTTTTGGGGCAGGAATCAGCCCCAGCATTTT. Encoded protein: CASSPFWGRNQPQHF.

The rearrangement links TRBV7-3 to TRBJ2-3; D possibly corresponds to TRBD2 (7 bases). CDR3 size: 17 residues. V was cut by 1 base and J by 6 bases, with 20 bases left in between. Germline V gene lookup returns CDR1 SGHTA and CDR2 FQGTGA. The DNA of the CDR3 is TGTGCCAGCAGCTTAAAGGAGCGGGACAAAGGAAGGGATACGCAGTATTTT. Translation: CASSLKERDKGRDTQYF.

This clonotype was observed a single time. The rearrangement links TRBV7-9 to TRBJ2-5; D may be TRBD2 (5 bases). CDR3 length: 13 amino acids. The germline gives CDR1 SEHNR, CDR2 FQNEAQ (reference sequence). V was cut by 3 bases and J by 5 bases, with 10 bases left in between. The CDR3 sequence: CASSFSSSETQYF. The CDR3 DNA reads as TGTGCCAGCAGCTTCTCTAGCAGCGAGACCCAGTACTTC.

This clonotype was counted only a few times. This sequence joins TRBV6-1 and TRBJ1-1; 7 nucleotides align to TRBD1. The germline V gene has CDR1 MNHNS and CDR2 SASEGT. The CDR3 contains 15 residues. With V trimmed by 5 bases and J by 3 bases, 9 bases remained unmatched. CDR3 amino acids: CASSLATGMDTEAFF. CDR3 nucleotide sequence: TGTGCCAGCAGTCTAGCGACAGGGATGGACACTGAAGCTTTCTTT.

This clonotype was detected ten times or more. The CDR3 reads CATSDSGGTQLNEQFF. The CDR3, as DNA: TGTGCCACCAGTGATTCAGGAGGGACTCAGCTCAATGAGCAGTTCTTC. The chain couples TRBV24-1 to TRBJ2-1; a weak D match, TRBD2 (6 bases). Germline V gives CDR1 KGHDR, CDR2 SFDVKD. V gave up 2 bases and J gave up 6 bases, with 16 bases separating them. The CDR3 sequence is 16 residues long.

This chain links TRBV12-3 or TRBV12-4 with TRBJ2-2; 7 bases align to TRBD1. This CDR3 comprises 16 residues. V trimming: 5 bases; J trimming: 5 bases; junction bases outside the gene matches: 11. CDR3 residues: CASSDRVARLTGELFF. The CDR3 nucleotides are TGTGCCAGCAGTGACAGGGTAGCTAGATTGACCGGGGAGCTGTTTTTT.

This clonotype was counted only a few times. The gene calls are TRBV15 and TRBJ1-1, with D hard to call. The CDR3 spans 15 residues. Germline V CDR1 and CDR2: LNHNV, YYDKDF (reference sequence). V lost 4 bases, J lost 6 bases, and 18 bases lay in between. CDR3 DNA: TGTGCCACCAGCATGGACGCGACGACCGTCCCTGAAGCTTTCTTT. It translates to CATSMDATTVPEAFF.

This clonotype was observed a handful of times. This rearrangement joins TRBV7-9 to TRBJ1-2; tentative D call: TRBD1 (6 bases). The CDR3 is 14 amino acids. Germline CDR1 reads SEHNR; CDR2 reads FQNEAQ (reference sequence). V was pared by 1 base and J by 6 bases, with 12 bases between. This CDR3 reads CASSLVGRDNGYTF. The CDR3 DNA sequence: TGTGCCAGCAGCTTAGTCGGCAGGGACAATGGCTACACCTTC.

This clonotype has ten or more counts. This chain links TRBV12-3 or TRBV12-4 with TRBJ2-3; possible D gene TRBD1, 7 bases. Trimming removed 5 bases at V and 4 bases at J, with 13 bases between. This CDR3 spans 14 amino acids. Here the CDR3 reads CASSPGGFADTQYF. The DNA for the CDR3 is TGTGCCAGCAGTCCAGGGGGGTTCGCAGATACGCAGTATTTT.

V and J are TRBV12-3 or TRBV12-4 and TRBJ2-7; 7 nucleotides match TRBD1. There are 15 residues in the CDR3. V lost 4 bases, J lost 5 bases, and 11 bases stayed unmatched. The CDR3 here is CASSSPTGPRDEQYF. DNA for the CDR3: TGTGCCAGCAGTTCCCCGACAGGGCCGAGGGACGAGCAGTACTTC.